The 20 T cell receptor beta chains reported below all come from one sample, sequenced in a study of CD8+CD57+ T cells in acquired aplastic anemia. All patients picked for sequencing had shown, by flow cytometry, an expansion of CD8+CD57+ cells. Using genomic DNA as the template, TCR beta VDJ and CDR3 profiling was carried out. TCRdb re-derived calls from the reads in MiXCR, one entry per CDR3 protein. Of some 200,000 distinct CDR3 sequences listed, roughly half are singletons. Sequencing was done on a sample of sorted CD4+, CD8+, or CD8+CD57+ T cells (not recorded which) from PBMCs. These receptors were obtained from a human donor with aplastic anemia.

This clonotype was counted many times. CDR3 in amino acids: CASSSDRAWKETQYF. The CDR3 nucleotides read TGTGCCAGCAGCTCAGACAGGGCCTGGAAAGAGACCCAGTACTTC. V usage is TRBV11-2 and J usage is TRBJ2-5, with TRBD1 matching 7 bases. Germline lookup yields CDR1 SGHAT and CDR2 FQNNGV. The CDR3 consists of 15 residues. Losses at the gene ends were 4 bases for V and 3 bases for J; bases not matched to a gene: 8.

This clonotype was detected only once. The chain joins TRBV3-1 to TRBJ1-1; D is possibly TRBD1 (5 bases). Deletions cut 3 bases from V and 4 bases from J, with 9 bases between. Germline V gives CDR1 LGHDT, CDR2 YNNKEL (reference sequence). The CDR3 contains 13 residues. The chain's CDR3 is CASSHGGGTEAFF. The CDR3 DNA reads TGTGCCAGCAGCCATGGGGGGGGCACTGAAGCTTTCTTT. Full variable domain (missing parts from reference TRBV3-1 and TRBJ1-1): DTAVSQTPKYLVTQMGNDKSIKCEQNLGHDTMYWYKQDSKKFLKIMFSYNNKELIINETVPNRFSPKSPDKAHLNLHINSLELGDSAVYFCASSHGGGTEAFFGQGTRLTVV.

This chain uses TRBV7-8 with TRBJ2-5; D is undetermined. Germline V gene sequence: CDR1 SGHVS, CDR2 FQNEAQ. V was clipped by 0 bases and J by 3 bases, with 17 bases between them. The CDR3 runs to 17 residues. CDR3 amino acids: CASSLARGAVRKETQYF. As DNA, the CDR3 is TGTGCCAGCAGCTTAGCTCGTGGTGCGGTCAGAAAAGAGACCCAGTACTTC.

In regard to this clonotype: One end of the junction does not line up with germline, which may come from a read error. V and J are TRBV11-3 and TRBJ1-1, with TRBD1 as a possible D gene (5 bases). Looked up from germline, CDR1 is SGHNT and CDR2 is YENEEA. The length of the CDR3 is 15 residues. The CDR3 bases are TGTGCCAGCAGCTCACAGGCGTGGTATGGGACTGATGCTCTCTTT. This encodes CASSSQAWYGTDALF.

A single count supports this clonotype. The chain links TRBV19 to TRBJ1-6; a possible D gene is TRBD1 (5 bases). Trimming shortened V by 7 bases and J by 5 bases, and 18 bases separated the two germline ends. This CDR3 is built from 16 residues. The germline V gene has CDR1 LNHDA and CDR2 SQIVND (reference sequence). CDR3 nucleotide sequence: TGTGCCAGTACCGATCGTGGGGGGTTGGATAATTCACCCCTCCACTTT. It specifies CASTDRGGLDNSPLHF.

A note on this clonotype: One end of the junction does not line up with germline, which may come from a read error. This sequence joins TRBV19 and TRBJ2-5; D is ambiguous. This CDR3 spans 13 amino acids. Looked up from germline, CDR1 is LNHDA and CDR2 is SQIVND (reference sequence). CDR3 in DNA: TGTGCCAGTAGCCCAGAAACCCAAGAGACCCAGTACTTT. Its translation: CASSPETQETQYF.

This clonotype has just a few counts. This chain links TRBV7-9 with TRBJ2-2; the D is unclear. V shed 2 bases and J shed 7 bases, with 8 bases lying between them. The length of the CDR3 is 13 residues. The germline V gene has CDR1 SEHNR and CDR2 FQNEAQ (reference sequence). CDR3 amino acids: CASSLRASGELFF. CDR3 DNA sequence: TGTGCCAGCAGCTTAAGGGCTAGCGGGGAGCTGTTTTTT.

This clonotype has at least ten counts. V usage is TRBV7-2 and J usage is TRBJ1-2; D possibly corresponds to TRBD1 (5 bases). Trimming cost V 5 bases and J 2 bases, with 15 bases left between them. There are 15 residues in the CDR3. Germline CDR1 is SGHTA and CDR2 is FQGNSA. CDR3 DNA: TGTGCCAGCAGCACCAAAGCCGAGGGGAACTATGGCTACACCTTC. Its protein product is CASSTKAEGNYGYTF. Filled out from reference TRBV7-2 and TRBJ1-2, the complete variable domain reads GAGVSQSPSNKVTEKGKDVELRCDPISGHTALYWYRQSLGQGLEFLIYFQGNSAPDKSGLPSDRFSAERTGGSVSTLTIQRTQQEDSAVYLCASSTKAEGNYGYTFGSGTRLTVV.

This clonotype was recorded once. CDR3 DNA sequence: TGTGCCAGTAGTATTCTCACAGGGAGGGGGTCTGAAGCTTTCTTT. Protein product: CASSILTGRGSEAFF. This sequence joins TRBV19 and TRBJ1-1, with a weak D call TRBD1 (6 bases). The V gene lost 3 bases and the J gene lost 6 bases, with 17 bases spanning the gap. CDR1 is LNHDA and CDR2 is SQIVND in the germline V gene (reference sequence). The CDR3 is made up of 15 amino acids.

The chain uses TRBV29-1 and TRBJ2-7, with D uncertain. V lost 6 bases to trimming and J lost 6 bases, with 12 bases between them. Germline CDR1 and CDR2: SQVTM and ANQGSEA. The CDR3 length is 11 residues. CDR3 in amino acids: CSVLYMSEQYF. The CDR3 coding sequence is TGCAGCGTCCTCTACATGAGCGAGCAGTACTTC.

There are many counts of this clonotype. The chain recombines TRBV5-6 with TRBJ1-3, with D unclear. Between the trimmed V and J ends, which lost 0 bases and 2 bases, there was a span of 6 bases. There are 14 residues in the CDR3. The germline V gene has CDR1 SGHDT and CDR2 YYEEEE. In DNA form, the CDR3 reads TGTGCCAGCAGCTTGGTGGGGACTGGAAACACCATATATTTT. As protein: CASSLVGTGNTIYF.

This chain connects TRBV7-2 to TRBJ1-2; a possible D gene is TRBD1 (6 bases). The germline V gene has CDR1 SGHTA and CDR2 FQGNSA. The V end was cut by 1 base, the J end by 8 bases, with 11 bases between. The length of the CDR3 is 13 residues. The CDR3: CASSLGGPGGYTF. The CDR3 coding sequence is TGTGCCAGCAGCTTAGGGGGGCCTGGAGGCTACACCTTC.

This clonotype was seen many times. The V call is TRBV24-1, the J call TRBJ2-1, with D possibly TRBD1 on 6 matching bases. The CDR3 is made up of 15 amino acids. V shed 3 bases and J shed 2 bases, with 10 bases lying between them. Germline V CDR1 and CDR2: KGHDR, SFDVKD. Here the CDR3 reads CATSDVQGPYNEQFF. The CDR3 region has the DNA TGTGCCACCAGTGATGTACAGGGTCCCTACAATGAGCAGTTCTTC.

This clonotype was counted at least ten times. V and J are TRBV19 and TRBJ2-7; 10 bases are a match to TRBD1. The CDR3 is made up of 14 amino acids. V lost 6 bases to trimming and J lost 3 bases; unmatched junction nucleotides: 5. Germline CDR1 and CDR2: LNHDA and SQIVND (reference sequence). The CDR3 coding sequence is TGTGCCAGTAGACCCCGGGACAGGGGCTACGAGCAGTACTTC. This translates into CASRPRDRGYEQYF.

This chain joins TRBV30 and TRBJ2-1; D is tentatively TRBD1 or TRBD2 (6 bases each). The V gene's germline CDR1 is GTSNPN and CDR2 SVGIG (reference sequence). V gave up 4 bases and J gave up 10 bases, with 17 bases separating them. The CDR3 length is 13 residues. CDR3 DNA: TGTGCCTGGAAATTTTCAGGGGCGGGGGAGCAGTTCTTC. This codes for CAWKFSGAGEQFF. The full variable domain, completed using reference TRBV30 and TRBJ2-1, is SQTIHQWPATLVQPVGSPLSLECTVEGTSNPNLYWYRQAAGRGLQLLFYSVGIGQISSEVPQNLSASRPQDRQFILSSKKLLLSDSGFYLCAWKFSGAGEQFFGPGTRLTVL.

This sequence joins TRBV7-2 and TRBJ1-4; D remains unclear. Germline CDR1 is SGHTA and CDR2 is FQGNSA. The CDR3 totals 12 residues. The germline V and J ends were trimmed by 6 bases and 8 bases, with 10 bases remaining between them. The CDR3 protein is CASSPGPEKLFF. In nucleotides, the CDR3 is TGTGCCAGCAGTCCCGGACCGGAAAAACTGTTTTTT.

The chain joins TRBV19 to TRBJ1-6; D not resolved. The CDR3 is made up of 11 amino acids. Germline V gene sequence: CDR1 LNHDA, CDR2 SQIVND (reference sequence). V was trimmed by 4 bases and J by 15 bases, leaving 10 bases between them. CDR3 nucleotide sequence: TGTGCCAGTAGTACGAGAGGACTCCTCCACTTT. This sequence encodes CASSTRGLLHF.

This chain links TRBV11-2 with TRBJ1-3, with D unresolved. Germline CDR1 is SGHAT and CDR2 is FQNNGV. The V gene lost 3 bases and the J gene lost 2 bases, with 14 bases spanning the gap. This CDR3 region has 16 residues. The CDR3 sequence is CASSLSAGGPGNTIYF. The CDR3, as DNA: TGTGCCAGCAGCTTGTCGGCGGGAGGACCTGGAAACACCATATATTTT.

This chain joins TRBV19 and TRBJ2-6; a possible D gene is TRBD1 (5 bases). V lost 6 bases to trimming and J lost 0 bases, with 9 bases between them. Looked up from germline, CDR1 is LNHDA and CDR2 is SQIVND (reference sequence). The CDR3 runs to 15 residues. The CDR3 bases are TGTGCCAGTAGCCCCGACAGCTCTGGGGCCAACGTCCTGACTTTC. It codes for CASSPDSSGANVLTF.

The chain joins TRBV9 to TRBJ1-2; no clear D gene. Trimming cost V 0 bases and J 5 bases, with 11 bases left between them. The germline V gene has CDR1 SGDLS and CDR2 YYNGEE. CDR3 length: 14 residues. CDR3 protein: CASSVEAGPYGYTF. In nucleotides, the CDR3 is TGTGCCAGCAGCGTAGAGGCAGGTCCTTATGGCTACACCTTC.